This T cell receptor (beta chain) was identified in a study of T cells in Graves' hyperthyroidism and ophthalmopathy. Germline V gene sequence: CDR1 SEHNR, CDR2 FQNEAQ (reference sequence). The CDR3 has 13 amino acids. After removal of 5 bases from V and 5 bases from J, the junction contained 4 bases not matched to a gene. The CDR3 regions of TCR beta were amplified from RNA transcripts. When the TCR CDR3 underwent first-round RT-PCR, the HTBI primer set was used. TCRdb itself ran the multiplex PCR reads through MiXCR, one entry per CDR3 protein. The profile covers about 380,000 distinct CDR3 sequences, with about a fifth appearing a single time and 40% taken by the ten largest. Broader study findings: The model foresaw ophthalmopathy a median approximately 6.3 months prior to onset.

This clonotype was seen many times. The target antigen is unknown. A roughly 10 ml volume of fresh peripheral blood provided the PBMCs. The clonotype was recovered from a man in his late teens or twenties with Graves' ophthalmopathy. V is TRBV7-9 and J is TRBJ2-7, with 9 bases aligning to TRBD1. Sequencing was carried out using blood. CDR3 DNA: TGTGCCAGCAGCCGGGACAGGGACCACGAGCAGTACTTC. It codes for CASSRDRDHEQYF.